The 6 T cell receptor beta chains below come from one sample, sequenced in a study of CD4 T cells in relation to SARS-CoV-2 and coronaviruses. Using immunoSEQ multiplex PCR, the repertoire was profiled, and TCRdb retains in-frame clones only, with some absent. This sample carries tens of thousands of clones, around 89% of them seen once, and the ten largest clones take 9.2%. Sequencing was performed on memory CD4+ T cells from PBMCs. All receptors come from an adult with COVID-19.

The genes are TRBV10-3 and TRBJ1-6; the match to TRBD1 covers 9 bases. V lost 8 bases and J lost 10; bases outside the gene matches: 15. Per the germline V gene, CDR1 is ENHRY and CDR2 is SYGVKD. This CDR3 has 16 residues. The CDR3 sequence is CAIRSDTGTGSSPLHF. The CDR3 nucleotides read TGTGCCATCCGATCAGATACCGGGACAGGGAGCTCACCCCTCCACTTT.

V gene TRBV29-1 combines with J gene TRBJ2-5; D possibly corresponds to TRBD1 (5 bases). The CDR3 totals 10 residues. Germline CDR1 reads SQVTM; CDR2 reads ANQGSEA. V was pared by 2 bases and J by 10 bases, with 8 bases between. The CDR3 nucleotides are TGCAGCGTTGAATCGCAGGGCCAGTACTTC. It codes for CSVESQGQYF.

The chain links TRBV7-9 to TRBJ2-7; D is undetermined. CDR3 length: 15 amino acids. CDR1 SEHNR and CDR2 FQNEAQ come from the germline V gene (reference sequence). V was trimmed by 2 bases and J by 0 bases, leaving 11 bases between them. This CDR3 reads CASSLYPVSSYEQYF. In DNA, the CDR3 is TGTGCCAGCAGCTTATATCCAGTAAGCTCCTACGAGCAGTACTTC.

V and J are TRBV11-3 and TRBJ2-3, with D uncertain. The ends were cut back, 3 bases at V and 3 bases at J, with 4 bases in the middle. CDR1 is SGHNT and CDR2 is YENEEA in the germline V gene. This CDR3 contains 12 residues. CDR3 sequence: CASSFRTDTQYF. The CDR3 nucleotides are TGTGCCAGCAGCTTCAGGACAGATACGCAGTATTTT.

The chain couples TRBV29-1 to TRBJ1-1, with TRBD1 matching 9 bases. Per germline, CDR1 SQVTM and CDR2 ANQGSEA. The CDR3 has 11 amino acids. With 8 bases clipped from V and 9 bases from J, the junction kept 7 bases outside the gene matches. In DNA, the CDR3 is TGCAGCCCTGAAACAGGGGGCCAAGCTTTCTTT. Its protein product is CSPETGGQAFF.

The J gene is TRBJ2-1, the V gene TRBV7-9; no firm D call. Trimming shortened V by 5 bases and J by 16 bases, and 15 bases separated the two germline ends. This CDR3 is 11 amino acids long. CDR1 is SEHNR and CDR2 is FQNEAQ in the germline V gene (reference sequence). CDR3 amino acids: CASSDLPGHFF. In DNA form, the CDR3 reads TGTGCCAGCAGCGACCTTCCCGGCCACTTCTTC.